The rows below give T cell receptor beta chains drawn from one sample of a study of CD8 T cells in Susac syndrome. TCRdb re-called the immunoSEQ multiplex PCR reads with MiXCR, one entry per CDR3 protein. This sample has some 190,000 distinct CDR3 sequences, with approximately 93% found just once. Sequencing was performed on CD4+ T cells from PBMCs. All receptors derive from a human donor in good health. CDR3s include the opening cysteine and the closing phenylalanine or tryptophan.

TRBJ2-3,TRBV7-9,CASSLAARDRVTDTQYF
TRBJ2-5,TRBV28,CASSSTSGVEKTQYF
TRBJ1-2,TRBV4-1,CASSQELKPYGYTF
TRBJ1-5,TRBV28,CASSPPRGLGQPQHF
TRBJ2-1,TRBV10-3,CAISESGTGYNEQFF
TRBJ2-5,TRBV7-9,CASSPVSGTNLFQETQYF
TRBJ1-1,TRBV19,CASSIRQGQATEAFF
TRBJ2-7,TRBV5-1,CASSFTGGRNEQYF
TRBJ1-1,TRBV3-1,CASQPALNTEAFF
TRBJ1-2,TRBV18,CASSGPRRTRNYGYTF
TRBJ1-2,TRBV28,CASSFRGQGAPYGYTF